The 23 T cell receptor beta chains given below trace back to one sample, sequenced in a study of blood T cell repertoires in COVID-19. Using immunoSEQ multiplex PCR, the repertoire was profiled, and TCRdb retains in-frame clones only, with some absent. The data show 110,000 to 150,000 clones, 70% to 90% seen once. Sequenced: peripheral blood. Receptors originate from a woman between 55 and 75 years old with acute or convalescent COVID-19.

This chain uses TRBV5-8 with TRBJ1-1; 7 positions match TRBD1. The CDR3 runs 16 residues. Trimming cost V 4 bases and J 0 bases; bases outside gene matches: 9. The V gene's germline CDR1 is SGHTS and CDR2 YDEGEE. CDR3 nucleotide sequence: TGTGCCAGCAGCCTCTGGACAGGACAAATGAACACTGAAGCTTTCTTT. Its translation is CASSLWTGQMNTEAFF.

This clone was recorded only once. The chain uses TRBV7-2 and TRBJ1-5; D is ambiguous. The CDR3 contains 14 residues. With 4 bases removed from V and 2 bases from J, the gap between germline ends came to 9 bases. From germline, CDR1 is SGHTA and CDR2 FQGNSA. The CDR3 sequence is CASSWEGGNQPQHF. The DNA for the CDR3 is TGTGCCAGCAGCTGGGAGGGCGGCAATCAGCCCCAGCATTTT.

DNA for the CDR3: TGTGCCAGCAGCTTAGCGCGCGAGACTAGCGTAAGCACAGATACGCAGTATTTT. It encodes CASSLARETSVSTDTQYF. The chain joins TRBV7-8 to TRBJ2-3, with 8 nucleotides matching TRBD2. This CDR3 is built from 18 residues. Losses at the gene ends were 0 bases for V and 0 bases for J; bases not matched to a gene: 8. Germline V gene data show CDR1 as SGHVS and CDR2 as FQNEAQ.

This clone was picked up a small number of times. CDR3 DNA sequence: TGTGCCAGTCGCGGGGATGGGGACACTGAAGCTTTCTTT. It is translated as CASRGDGDTEAFF. The chain couples TRBV19 to TRBJ1-1; D ambiguous. CDR1 LNHDA and CDR2 SQIVND come from the germline V gene (reference sequence). The germline V and J ends were trimmed by 8 bases and 3 bases, with 13 bases remaining between them. The CDR3 extends over 13 amino acids.

The rearrangement links TRBV6-5 to TRBJ2-2; 11 bases align to TRBD1. With V trimmed by 6 bases and J by 6 bases, 6 bases remained unmatched. The germline CDR1 and CDR2 sequences are MNHEY and SVGAGI. The CDR3 length is 15 residues. CDR3 bases: TGTGCCAGCAGACGAGGACAGGGGGCCGCCGGGGAGCTGTTTTTT. Residues: CASRRGQGAAGELFF.

The rearrangement links TRBV6-1 to TRBJ1-6, with D tentatively TRBD1 (5 bases). CDR3 length: 13 amino acids. The germline V gene encodes CDR1 MNHNS and CDR2 SASEGT. V was pared by 3 bases and J by 13 bases, with 13 bases between. DNA of the CDR3: TGTGCCAGCAGTGACCTGACAGTTGCGCCCCTCCACTTT. It yields the protein CASSDLTVAPLHF.

This chain connects TRBV6-2 or TRBV6-3 to TRBJ1-2; 7 nucleotides match TRBD1. The CDR3 has 12 residues. The V gene's germline CDR1 is MNHEY and CDR2 SVGEGT. The junction had 1 base not matched to a gene; V was cut back by 5 bases and J by 4 bases. This CDR3 is CASSPGGYGYTF. CDR3 DNA: TGTGCCAGCAGTCCAGGGGGCTATGGCTACACCTTC.

This clone was observed a single time. The V and J genes are TRBV2 and TRBJ2-3, with 8 bases lining up with TRBD1. Germline V gives CDR1 SNHLY, CDR2 FYNNEI. There are 14 residues in the CDR3. CDR3 region: CAIPDRDNANTQYF. The CDR3 coding sequence is TGTGCAATTCCGGACAGGGACAACGCTAATACGCAGTATTTT.

This sequence joins TRBV29-1 and TRBJ1-3, with 8 bases identical to TRBD1. CDR3 size: 13 residues. The germline V gene encodes CDR1 SQVTM and CDR2 ANQGSEA. Unmatched junction bases numbered 4, after V lost 5 bases and J lost 4 bases. The CDR3 DNA is TGCAGCGTTTTACAGGGGGGCGGAAACACCATATATTTT. It translates to CSVLQGGGNTIYF. The entire variable domain, with the rest obtained from reference TRBV29-1 and TRBJ1-3, is as follows: SAVISQKPSRDICQRGTSLTIQCQVDSQVTMMFWYRQQPGQSLTLIATANQGSEATYESGFVIDKFPISRPNLTFSTLTVSNMSPEDSSIYLCSVLQGGGNTIYFGEGSWLTVV.

This clone was observed a single time. This sequence joins TRBV21-1 and TRBJ2-1; the table's D call TRBD1 went unverified against the DNA. TRBV21-1 represents a pseudogene. CDR3 size: 14 residues. The chain's CDR3 is CASSSPTGDFGQFF. The CDR3 DNA reads TGTGCCAGCAGCTCCCCGACAGGGGATTTTGGGCAGTTCTTC.

The V and J genes are TRBV18 and TRBJ2-7, with TRBD1 matching 9 bases. V was clipped by 3 bases and J by 7 bases; unmatched bases: 10. The length of the CDR3 is 15 residues. Germline lookup yields CDR1 KGHSH and CDR2 LQKENI. DNA for the CDR3: TGTGCCAGCTCACCTACAGAACAGGGGGCCGGGGAGCAGTACTTC. Translated: CASSPTEQGAGEQYF. The complete variable domain, with remaining parts taken from reference TRBV18 and TRBJ2-7, reads NAGVMQNPRHLVRRRGQEARLRCSPMKGHSHVYWYRQLPEEGLKFMVYLQKENIIDESGMPKERFSAEFPKEGPSILRIQQVVRGDSAAYFCASSPTEQGAGEQYFGPGTRLTVT.

The gene calls are TRBV7-2 and TRBJ2-3, with D perhaps TRBD2 (7 bases). Germline V CDR1 and CDR2: SGHTA, FQGNSA. V was pared by 2 bases and J by 0 bases, with 18 bases between. The CDR3 consists of 18 residues. The CDR3 nucleotides are TGTGCCAGCAGCTTATCCGGTAGGGGGGGCCCTAGCACAGATACGCAGTATTTT. It is translated as CASSLSGRGGPSTDTQYF.

The chain recombines TRBV6-1 with TRBJ2-2; 10 bases line up with TRBD1. With 4 bases clipped from V and 8 bases from J, the junction kept 16 bases outside the gene matches. There are 18 residues in the CDR3. From germline, CDR1 is MNHNS and CDR2 SASEGT. The DNA for the CDR3 is TGTGCCAGCAGTGTAGCAAGACGACGACAGGGGGCGAGGGGGGAGCTGTTTTTT. Its protein product is CASSVARRRQGARGELFF.

V gene TRBV5-1 combines with J gene TRBJ1-3; D is unclear. Trimming removed 0 bases at V and 0 bases at J, with 10 bases between. The CDR3 is 16 residues long. Germline CDR1 SGHRS, CDR2 YFSETQ. In DNA, the CDR3 is TGCGCCAGCAGCTTGGTTGGGCATGTCTCTGGAAACACCATATATTTT. The encoded protein is CASSLVGHVSGNTIYF.

The DNA of the CDR3 is TGTGCCAGCACCCCAAACAGGGGGGGTTCACCCCTCCACTTT. It encodes CASTPNRGGSPLHF. The V gene is TRBV7-2, the J gene TRBJ1-6; 8 bases map to TRBD1. Germline CDR1 SGHTA, CDR2 FQGNSA. V trimming: 7 bases; J trimming: 9 bases; junction bases outside the gene matches: 8. This CDR3 spans 14 amino acids.

V gene TRBV7-9 combines with J gene TRBJ1-2; maybe TRBD1 (6 bases). CDR3 length equals 17 residues. V shed 1 base and J shed 5 bases, with 20 bases lying between them. Germline V gene data show CDR1 as SEHNR and CDR2 as FQNEAQ (reference sequence). The DNA of the CDR3 is TGTGCCAGCAGCTTAGATTTTGGGGTACAGGGCGTTTATGGCTACACCTTC. Amino acids: CASSLDFGVQGVYGYTF. The full variable domain, completed using reference TRBV7-9 and TRBJ1-2, is DTGVSQNPRHKITKRGQNVTFRCDPISEHNRLYWYRQTLGQGPEFLTYFQNEAQLEKSRLLSDRFSAERPKGSFSTLEIQRTEQGDSAMYLCASSLDFGVQGVYGYTFGSGTRLTVV.

The chain joins TRBV5-5 to TRBJ1-4, with 7 bases aligning to TRBD1. The J segment lost 6 bases and the V segment lost 1 base, leaving 6 bases of the junction unmatched. This CDR3 contains 15 residues. Per the germline V gene, CDR1 is SGHKS and CDR2 is YYEKEE (reference sequence). The CDR3 bases are TGTGCCAGCAGCTTGTTGGGACAGACATATGAAAAACTGTTTTTT. Protein sequence: CASSLLGQTYEKLFF.

The chain combines TRBV7-2 with TRBJ2-7; weak D call: TRBD1 (6 bases). V gave up 5 bases and J gave up 0 bases, with 17 bases separating them. Per germline, CDR1 SGHTA and CDR2 FQGNSA. The CDR3 sequence is 16 residues long. This CDR3 is CASSRYTGTYSYEQYF. CDR3 bases: TGTGCCAGCAGCCGGTATACCGGGACATACTCCTACGAGCAGTACTTC.

The chain has TRBV4-3 and TRBJ1-2; TRBD1 is a possible D gene (6 bases). Germline V gene sequence: CDR1 LGHNA, CDR2 YSLEER. V lost 1 base to trimming and J lost 2 bases, with 11 bases between them. CDR3 size: 15 residues. The CDR3 region has the DNA TGCGCCAGCAGCCAAGTCGGACAGTCGAACTATGGCTACACCTTC. Translation gives CASSQVGQSNYGYTF.

The V and J genes are TRBV24-1 and TRBJ1-1; 8 bases fit TRBD1. The trim removed 3 bases at V and 1 base at J, leaving 6 bases unmatched. Per the germline V gene, CDR1 is KGHDR and CDR2 is SFDVKD. The CDR3 sequence is 16 residues long. The CDR3 loop is CATSDGGQGANTEAFF. For the CDR3, the DNA is TGTGCCACCAGTGATGGCGGACAGGGCGCGAACACTGAAGCTTTCTTT.

V gene TRBV7-9 combines with J gene TRBJ1-4; D unclear. The CDR3 is 12 residues long. Trimming pared 3 bases from V and 11 bases from J, leaving 10 bases between. CDR1 and CDR2 (germline): SEHNR, FQNEAQ (reference sequence). Here the CDR3 DNA reads TGTGCCAGCAGCTTTCGTATCTCGAAACTGTTTTTT. Its translation: CASSFRISKLFF.

The chain employs TRBV28 and TRBJ1-3, with a possible D match to TRBD1 (6 bases). CDR3 length equals 15 residues. Germline CDR1 MDHEN, CDR2 SYDVKM. V was shortened by 5 bases and J by 4 bases, with 15 bases between the two germline ends. Here the CDR3 reads CASSLSTQGGNTIYF. CDR3 in DNA: TGTGCCAGCAGTCTAAGCACCCAGGGGGGAAACACCATATATTTT.

The CDR3 reads CASSIPTGSGYTF. The DNA of the CDR3 is TGTGCCAGTAGTATCCCAACCGGGAGTGGCTACACCTTC. This chain joins TRBV19 and TRBJ1-2; D unresolved. This CDR3 is built from 13 residues. Per the germline V gene, CDR1 is LNHDA and CDR2 is SQIVND (reference sequence). The germline V and J ends were trimmed by 3 bases and 7 bases, with 12 bases remaining between them.